Sequencing of this T cell receptor beta chain was carried out in a study of memory CD4+ T cells and cytomegalovirus serostatus (dated by TCRdb to the late 2010s). In terms of the full investigation: A total of 33 healthy Belgian adults, of whom 9 were CMV seropositive and roughly 24 were CMV seronegative, were included in the cohort. To replicate a published TCR-based CMV serostatus classifier, the study sequenced CD4+ memory TCRbeta repertoires from a Belgian cohort whose cytomegalovirus serostatus was known. Study-wide findings and limitations: Of roughly 170 previously reported CMV-associated TCRbeta sequences, about 62 appeared in the CD4+ memory repertoires, each in one to five individuals. Only CD4+CD45RO+ memory cells were sequenced, in contrast to the original study, which included naive and memory CD4+ and CD8+ populations. On the Belgian cohort, the classifier based on the original framework reached a median bootstrapped AUC of approximately 0.95, with a 95% CI of 0.76-1.00. The results were read as suggesting that the CMV-associated TCR signature is, for the most part, present in the CD4+ memory repertoire. CMV serostatus prediction reached a median bootstrapped AUC of roughly 0.95 with the original framework and about 0.91 with a US-trained random forest.

Taken from cysteine to phenylalanine, the CDR3 has 15 residues. Only the CDR3 portion is preserved as DNA: 45 bases, with reading frame beginning at the first base. From the germline V gene (reference sequence), CDR1 is MNHEY and CDR2 is SMNVEV. Trimming leaves V shorter by 6 bases and J shorter by 0 bases, with the junction holding 3 bases beyond the gene matches. Points on this clone: The target of this receptor is not known. No base quality values were provided; no much bigger clone lies one nucleotide off.

Genomic DNA was extracted from sorted cells with the Quick-DNA Microprep Kit. TCRbeta DNA was amplified with the immunoSEQ hsTCRbeta kit following the manufacturer's protocol. TCRbeta libraries were sequenced on an Illumina MiSeq instrument. On the authors' methods: Once out-of-frame sequences had been removed, millions of distinct TCRbeta sequences were left, which works out to an average of about 66,813 per individual. Two values were used to score each individual: the count of around 150 previously reported CMV-associated TCRbeta sequences and the total count of productive distinct TCRbeta sequences. A beta-binomial model was reimplemented in Python, and scikit-learn random forests with default parameters were trained on US cohort data. On the Belgian cohort, classifier performance was reported as the median AUC, along with percentile confidence intervals, across 10,000 bootstrap iterations. The immuneACCESS repertoire file appears here via TCRdb, limited to in-frame rearrangements. These files lack a portion of the clones; in checked studies, under half of the deficit traces to unresolved V genes, and the cause of the others is not known. The DNA was the basis for D and trimming; V, J and clone size are from that table. Counted in this sample were some 52,000 clones; roughly four fifths of them appeared once. The top ten clonotypes cover around 1.6% of the sample.

A FACSAria II was used to sort memory CD4+ T cells, defined as single viable CD3+CD4+CD8-CD45RO+ cells. CMV serostatus was determined with a Roche Elecsys assay detecting serum IgG against CMV pp150, pp28, p38 and p52. After the samples were thawed, total CD4+ T cells were enriched through positive selection using CD4 magnetic microbeads. The samples came from a different study that was designed specifically to examine the CD4+ T cell memory repertoire. Peripheral blood mononuclear cells were isolated and cryopreserved according to standard operating procedures, and serum was kept at -80 degrees C. Staining used CD3-PerCP (BW264/56), CD4-APC (RPA-T4), CD45RO-PE (UCHT1) and CD8-Pacific Orange (3B5) antibodies, with Sytox blue excluding non-viable cells.

The sample comprised memory CD4+ T cells from blood. The origin of this receptor is an adult in good health and CMV-seronegative. The V and J genes are TRBV27 and TRBJ2-2, with 8 junctional bases fitting TRBD2. The CDR3 has the sequence CASRPGLANTGELFF. The DNA is TGTGCCAGCAGGCCGGGACTAGCGAACACCGGGGAGCTGTTTTTT.